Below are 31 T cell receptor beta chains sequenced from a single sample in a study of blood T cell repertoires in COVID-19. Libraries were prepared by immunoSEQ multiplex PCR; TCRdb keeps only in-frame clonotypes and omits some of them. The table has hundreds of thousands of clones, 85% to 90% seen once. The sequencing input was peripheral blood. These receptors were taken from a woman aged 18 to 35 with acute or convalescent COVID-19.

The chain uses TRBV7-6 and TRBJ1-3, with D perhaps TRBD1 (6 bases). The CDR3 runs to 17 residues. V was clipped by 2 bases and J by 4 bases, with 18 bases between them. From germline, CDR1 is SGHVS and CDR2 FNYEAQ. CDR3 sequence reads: CASSLMARGAGGNTIYF. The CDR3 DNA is TGTGCCAGCAGCTTAATGGCCCGGGGGGCAGGGGGAAACACCATATATTTT.

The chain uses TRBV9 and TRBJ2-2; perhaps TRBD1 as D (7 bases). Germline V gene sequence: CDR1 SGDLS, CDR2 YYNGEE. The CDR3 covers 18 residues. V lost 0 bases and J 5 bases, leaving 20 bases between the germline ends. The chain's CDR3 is CASSVATNGAGGTGELFF. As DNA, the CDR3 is TGTGCCAGCAGCGTAGCCACGAACGGGGCAGGGGGGACCGGGGAGCTGTTTTTT.

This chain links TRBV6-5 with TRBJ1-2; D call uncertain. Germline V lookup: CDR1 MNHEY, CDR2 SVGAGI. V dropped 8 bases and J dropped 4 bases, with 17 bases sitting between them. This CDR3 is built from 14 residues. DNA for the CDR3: TGTGCCAGCCGTTCAGGAGGCACAGCCTATGGCTACACCTTC. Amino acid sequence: CASRSGGTAYGYTF.

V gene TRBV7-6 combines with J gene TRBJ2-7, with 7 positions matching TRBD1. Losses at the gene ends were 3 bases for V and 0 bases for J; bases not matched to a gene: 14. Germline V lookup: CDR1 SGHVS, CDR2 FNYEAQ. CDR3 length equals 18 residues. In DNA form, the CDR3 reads TGTGCCAGCAGCTTGGCCGGGACAGCTCGATTCAGCTCCTACGAGCAGTACTTC. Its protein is CASSLAGTARFSSYEQYF. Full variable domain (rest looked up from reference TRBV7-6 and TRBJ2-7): GAGVSQSPRYKVTKRGQDVALRCDPISGHVSLYWYRQALGQGPEFLTYFNYEAQQDKSGLPNDRFSAERPEGSISTLTIQRTEQRDSAMYRCASSLAGTARFSSYEQYFGPGTRLTVT.

CDR3 sequence: CASSLLTGGNSGNTIYF. The CDR3 nucleotides read TGTGCCAGCAGCTTGTTGACAGGGGGCAACTCTGGAAACACCATATATTTT. V gene TRBV5-4 combines with J gene TRBJ1-3; 10 bases map to TRBD1. V lost 1 base, J lost 0 bases, and 4 bases stayed unmatched. This CDR3 has 17 residues. Germline V gives CDR1 SGHNT, CDR2 YYREEE (reference sequence).

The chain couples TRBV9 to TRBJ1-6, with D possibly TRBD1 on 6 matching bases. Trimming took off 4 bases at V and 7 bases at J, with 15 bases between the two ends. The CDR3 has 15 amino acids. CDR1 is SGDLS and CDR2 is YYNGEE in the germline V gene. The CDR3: CASSPEDRVNSPLHF. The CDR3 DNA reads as TGTGCCAGCAGCCCAGAGGACAGAGTAAATTCACCCCTCCACTTT.

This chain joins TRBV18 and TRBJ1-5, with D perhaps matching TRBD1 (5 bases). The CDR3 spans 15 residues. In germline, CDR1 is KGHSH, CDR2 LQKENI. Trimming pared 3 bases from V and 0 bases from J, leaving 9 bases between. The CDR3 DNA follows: TGTGCCAGCTCACCGACAGCATATAGCAATCAGCCCCAGCATTTT. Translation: CASSPTAYSNQPQHF. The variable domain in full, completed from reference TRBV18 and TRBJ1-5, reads NAGVMQNPRHLVRRRGQEARLRCSPMKGHSHVYWYRQLPEEGLKFMVYLQKENIIDESGMPKERFSAEFPKEGPSILRIQQVVRGDSAAYFCASSPTAYSNQPQHFGDGTRLSIL.

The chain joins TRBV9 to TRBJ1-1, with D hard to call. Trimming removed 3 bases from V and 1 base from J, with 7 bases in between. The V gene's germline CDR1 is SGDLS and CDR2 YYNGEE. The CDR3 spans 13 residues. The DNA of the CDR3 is TGTGCCAGCAGCGCCCGTAGGAACACTGAAGCTTTCTTT. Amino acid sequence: CASSARRNTEAFF. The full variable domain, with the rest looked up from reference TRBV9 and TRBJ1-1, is DSGVTQTPKHLITATGQRVTLRCSPRSGDLSVYWYQQSLDQGLQFLIQYYNGEERAKGNILERFSAQQFPDLHSELNLSSLELGDSALYFCASSARRNTEAFFGQGTRLTVV.

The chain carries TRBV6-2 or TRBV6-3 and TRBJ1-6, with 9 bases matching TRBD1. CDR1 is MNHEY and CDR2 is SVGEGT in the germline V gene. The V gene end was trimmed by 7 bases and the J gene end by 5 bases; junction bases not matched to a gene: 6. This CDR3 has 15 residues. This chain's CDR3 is CASTPTGGDNSPLHF. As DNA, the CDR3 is TGTGCCAGCACCCCGACAGGGGGAGATAATTCACCCCTCCACTTT.

Written as DNA, the CDR3 is TGTGCCAGCAGCTTGGTGTCTAGCGGGCGCCCACGAGGCGATACGCAGTATTTT. Translating it yields CASSLVSSGRPRGDTQYF. The chain carries TRBV5-6 and TRBJ2-3; 8 positions agree with TRBD2. Trimming at V came to 0 bases and at J to 6 bases, leaving 15 bases not matched to a gene. CDR3 size: 18 residues. The germline gives CDR1 SGHDT, CDR2 YYEEEE.

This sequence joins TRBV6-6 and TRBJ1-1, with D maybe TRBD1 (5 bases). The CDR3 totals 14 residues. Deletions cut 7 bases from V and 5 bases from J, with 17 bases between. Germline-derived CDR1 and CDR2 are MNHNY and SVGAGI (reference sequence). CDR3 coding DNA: TGTGCCAGCACCACCTCGGCCGGGACTACTGAAGCTTTCTTT. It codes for CASTTSAGTTEAFF.

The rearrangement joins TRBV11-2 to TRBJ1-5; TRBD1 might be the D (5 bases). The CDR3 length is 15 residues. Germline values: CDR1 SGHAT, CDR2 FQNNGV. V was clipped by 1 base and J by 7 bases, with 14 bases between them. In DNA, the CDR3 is TGTGCCAGCAGCTTAGGGGGGGGTGAAGAACAGCCCCAGCATTTT. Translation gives CASSLGGGEEQPQHF.

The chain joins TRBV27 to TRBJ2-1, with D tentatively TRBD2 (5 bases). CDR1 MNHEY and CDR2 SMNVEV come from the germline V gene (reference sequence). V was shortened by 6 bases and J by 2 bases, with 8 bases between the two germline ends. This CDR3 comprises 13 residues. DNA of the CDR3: TGTGCCAGCAGGGCCGGGGCCTACAATGAGCAGTTCTTC. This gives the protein CASRAGAYNEQFF.

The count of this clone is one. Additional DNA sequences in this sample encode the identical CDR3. The CDR3 DNA reads as TGTGCCAGCAGCTTGGCAGGTGGCTCTGGGGCCAACGTCCTGACTTTC. Protein: CASSLAGGSGANVLTF. V is TRBV5-5 and J is TRBJ2-6, with D unresolved. The CDR3 has 16 amino acids. Germline V CDR1 and CDR2: SGHKS, YYEKEE (reference sequence). With 0 bases removed from V and 0 bases from J, the gap between germline ends came to 7 bases.

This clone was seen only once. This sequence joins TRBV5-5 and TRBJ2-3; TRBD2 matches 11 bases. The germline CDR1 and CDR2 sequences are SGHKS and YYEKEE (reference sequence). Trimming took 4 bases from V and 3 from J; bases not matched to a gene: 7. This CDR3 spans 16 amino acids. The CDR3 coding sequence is TGTGCCAGCAGCCGTCTTACTAGCGGGGGTACAGATACGCAGTATTTT. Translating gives CASSRLTSGGTDTQYF.

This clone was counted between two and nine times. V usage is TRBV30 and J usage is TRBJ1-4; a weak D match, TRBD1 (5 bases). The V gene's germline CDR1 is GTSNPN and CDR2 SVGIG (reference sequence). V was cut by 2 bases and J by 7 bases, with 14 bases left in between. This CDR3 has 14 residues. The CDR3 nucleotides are TGTGCCTGGAGTACCGGGGGAGGAGGTGAAAAACTGTTTTTT. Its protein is CAWSTGGGGEKLFF.

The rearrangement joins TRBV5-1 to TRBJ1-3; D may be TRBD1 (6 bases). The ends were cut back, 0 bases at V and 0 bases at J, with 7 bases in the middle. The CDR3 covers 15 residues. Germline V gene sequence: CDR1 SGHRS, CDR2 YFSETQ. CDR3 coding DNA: TGCGCCAGCAGCTTGGGAGGGGGCTCTGGAAACACCATATATTTT. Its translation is CASSLGGGSGNTIYF. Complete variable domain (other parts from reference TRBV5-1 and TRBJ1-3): KAGVTQTPRYLIKTRGQQVTLSCSPISGHRSVSWYQQTPGQGLQFLFEYFSETQRNKGNFPGRFSGRQFSNSRSEMNVSTLELGDSALYLCASSLGGGSGNTIYFGEGSWLTVV.

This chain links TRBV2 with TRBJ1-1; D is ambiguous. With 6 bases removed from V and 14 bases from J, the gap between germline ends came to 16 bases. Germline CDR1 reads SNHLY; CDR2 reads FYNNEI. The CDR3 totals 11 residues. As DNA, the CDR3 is TGTGCCAGCAGGAGGACTGAAGCTTCCTTCTTT. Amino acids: CASRRTEASFF.

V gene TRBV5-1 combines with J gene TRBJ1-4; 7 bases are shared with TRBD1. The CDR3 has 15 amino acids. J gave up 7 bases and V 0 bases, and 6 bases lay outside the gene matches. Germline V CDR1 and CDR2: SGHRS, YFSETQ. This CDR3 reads CASSLVVRGREKLFF. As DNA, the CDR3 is TGCGCCAGCAGCTTGGTGGTGAGGGGGCGTGAAAAACTGTTTTTT.

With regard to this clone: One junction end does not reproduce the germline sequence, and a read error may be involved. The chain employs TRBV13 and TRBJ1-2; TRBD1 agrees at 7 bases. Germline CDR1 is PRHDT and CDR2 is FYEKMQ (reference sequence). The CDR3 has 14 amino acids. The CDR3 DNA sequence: TGTGCCAGCAGCACCTGGGACAGAGCGAAGCCGCCATCCTTC. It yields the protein CASSTWDRAKPPSF.

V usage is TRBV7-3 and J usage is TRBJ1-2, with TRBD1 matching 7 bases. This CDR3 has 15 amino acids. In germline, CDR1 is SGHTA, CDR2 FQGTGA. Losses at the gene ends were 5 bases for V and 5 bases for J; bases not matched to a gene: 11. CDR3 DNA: TGTGCCAGCAGCCCCACCGGGACAGCCCTTTATGGCTACACCTTC. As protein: CASSPTGTALYGYTF.

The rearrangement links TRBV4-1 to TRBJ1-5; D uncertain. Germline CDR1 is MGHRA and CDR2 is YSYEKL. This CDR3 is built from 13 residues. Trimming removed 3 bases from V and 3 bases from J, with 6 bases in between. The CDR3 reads CASSHGPNQPQHF. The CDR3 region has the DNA TGCGCCAGCAGCCATGGGCCCAATCAGCCCCAGCATTTT.

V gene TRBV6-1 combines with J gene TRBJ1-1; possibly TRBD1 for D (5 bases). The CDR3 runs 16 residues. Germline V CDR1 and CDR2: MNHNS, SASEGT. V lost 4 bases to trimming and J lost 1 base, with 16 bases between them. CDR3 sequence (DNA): TGTGCCAGCAGTGGAGGCCCTTGGACACGGAACACTGAAGCTTTCTTT. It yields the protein CASSGGPWTRNTEAFF.

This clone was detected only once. DNA of the CDR3: TGTGCCACCCGACAGGCAGACAATCAGCCCCAGCATTTT. The encoded protein is CATRQADNQPQHF. The chain combines TRBV10-3 with TRBJ1-5; perhaps TRBD1 as D (6 bases). Germline V gene lookup returns CDR1 ENHRY and CDR2 SYGVKD. V lost 10 bases and J lost 3, with 13 bases in between. The CDR3 sequence is 13 residues long.

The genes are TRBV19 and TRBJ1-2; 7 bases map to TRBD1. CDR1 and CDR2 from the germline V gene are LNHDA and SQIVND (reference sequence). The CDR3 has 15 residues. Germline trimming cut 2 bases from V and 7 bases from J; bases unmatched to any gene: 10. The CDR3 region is CASSITDRESRGYTF. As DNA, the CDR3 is TGTGCCAGTAGTATAACTGACAGGGAAAGTCGTGGCTACACCTTC.

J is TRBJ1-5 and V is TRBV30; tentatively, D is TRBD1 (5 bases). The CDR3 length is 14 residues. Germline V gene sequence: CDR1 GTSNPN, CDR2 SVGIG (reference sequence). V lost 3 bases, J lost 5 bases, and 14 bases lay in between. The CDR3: CAWSRDFQDQPQHF. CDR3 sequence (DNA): TGTGCCTGGAGCCGGGACTTCCAGGATCAGCCCCAGCATTTT.

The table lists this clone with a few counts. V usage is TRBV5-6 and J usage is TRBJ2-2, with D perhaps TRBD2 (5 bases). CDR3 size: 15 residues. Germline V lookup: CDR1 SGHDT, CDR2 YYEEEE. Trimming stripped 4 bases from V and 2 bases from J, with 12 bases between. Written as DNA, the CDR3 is TGTGCCAGCAGCCCGGGGATCAGTAACACCGGGGAGCTGTTTTTT. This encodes CASSPGISNTGELFF.

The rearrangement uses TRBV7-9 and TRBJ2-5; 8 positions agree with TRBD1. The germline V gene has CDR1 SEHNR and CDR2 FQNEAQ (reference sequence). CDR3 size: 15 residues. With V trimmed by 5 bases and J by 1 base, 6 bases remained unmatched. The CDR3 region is CASSQGAGGQETQYF. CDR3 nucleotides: TGTGCCAGCAGCCAGGGGGCAGGGGGCCAAGAGACCCAGTACTTC.

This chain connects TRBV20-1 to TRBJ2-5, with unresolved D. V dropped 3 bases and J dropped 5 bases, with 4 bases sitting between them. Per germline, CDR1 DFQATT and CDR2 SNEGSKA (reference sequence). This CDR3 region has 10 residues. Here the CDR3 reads CSASGETQYF. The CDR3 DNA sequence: TGCAGTGCTAGCGGTGAGACCCAGTACTTC.

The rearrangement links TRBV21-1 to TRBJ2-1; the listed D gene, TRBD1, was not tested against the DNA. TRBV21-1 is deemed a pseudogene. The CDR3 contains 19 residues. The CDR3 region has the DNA TGTGCCAGCAGCAAAGCGCTTTATGTCAGGGCAGGGTCCTACAATGAGCAGTTCTTC. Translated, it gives CASSKALYVRAGSYNEQFF.

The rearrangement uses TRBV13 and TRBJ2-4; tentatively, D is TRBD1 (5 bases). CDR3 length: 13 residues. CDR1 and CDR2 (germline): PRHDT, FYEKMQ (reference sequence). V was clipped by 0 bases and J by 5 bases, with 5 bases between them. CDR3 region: CASSLGRENIQYF. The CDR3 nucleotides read TGTGCCAGCAGCTTAGGCAGGGAAAACATTCAGTACTTC.